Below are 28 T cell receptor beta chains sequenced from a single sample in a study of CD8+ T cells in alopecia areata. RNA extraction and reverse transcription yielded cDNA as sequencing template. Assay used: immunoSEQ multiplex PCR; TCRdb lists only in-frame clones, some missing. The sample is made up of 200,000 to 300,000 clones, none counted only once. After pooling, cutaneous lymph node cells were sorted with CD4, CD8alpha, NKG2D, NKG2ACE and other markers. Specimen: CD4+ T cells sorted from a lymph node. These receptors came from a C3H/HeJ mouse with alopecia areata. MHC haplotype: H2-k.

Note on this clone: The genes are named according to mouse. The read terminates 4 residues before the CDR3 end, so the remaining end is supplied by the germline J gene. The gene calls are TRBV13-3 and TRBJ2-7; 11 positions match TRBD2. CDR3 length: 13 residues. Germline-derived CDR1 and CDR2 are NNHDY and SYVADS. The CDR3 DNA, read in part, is TGTGCCAGCAAGGACTGGGGGGCATAT. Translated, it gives CASKDWGAY. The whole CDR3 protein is CASKDWGAYEQYF.

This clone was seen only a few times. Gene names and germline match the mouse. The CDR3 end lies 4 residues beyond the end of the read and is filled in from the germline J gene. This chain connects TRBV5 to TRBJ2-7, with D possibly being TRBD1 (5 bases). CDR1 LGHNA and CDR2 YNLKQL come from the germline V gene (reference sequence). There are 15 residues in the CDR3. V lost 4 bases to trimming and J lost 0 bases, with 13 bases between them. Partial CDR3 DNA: TGTGCCAGCAGCCCTGACAGTTTCTTCTCCTAT. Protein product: CASSPDSFFSY. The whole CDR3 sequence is CASSPDSFFSYEQYF.

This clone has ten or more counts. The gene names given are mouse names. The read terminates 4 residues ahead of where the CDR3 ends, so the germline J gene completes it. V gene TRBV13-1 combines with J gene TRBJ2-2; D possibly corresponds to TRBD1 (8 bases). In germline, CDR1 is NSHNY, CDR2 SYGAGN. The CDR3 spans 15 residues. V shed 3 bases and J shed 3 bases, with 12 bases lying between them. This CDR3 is CASSATGGDTGQLYF. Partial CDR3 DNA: TGTGCCAGCAGTGCAACAGGGGGGGACACCGGG.

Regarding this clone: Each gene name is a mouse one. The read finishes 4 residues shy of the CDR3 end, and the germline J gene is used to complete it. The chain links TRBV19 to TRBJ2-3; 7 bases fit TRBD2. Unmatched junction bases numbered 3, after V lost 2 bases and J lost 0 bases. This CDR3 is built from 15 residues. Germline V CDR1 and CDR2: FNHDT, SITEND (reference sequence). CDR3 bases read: TGTGCCAGCAGTATGATGGGGGGTAGTGCAGAA. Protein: CASSMMGGSAE. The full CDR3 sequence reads CASSMMGGSAETLYF.

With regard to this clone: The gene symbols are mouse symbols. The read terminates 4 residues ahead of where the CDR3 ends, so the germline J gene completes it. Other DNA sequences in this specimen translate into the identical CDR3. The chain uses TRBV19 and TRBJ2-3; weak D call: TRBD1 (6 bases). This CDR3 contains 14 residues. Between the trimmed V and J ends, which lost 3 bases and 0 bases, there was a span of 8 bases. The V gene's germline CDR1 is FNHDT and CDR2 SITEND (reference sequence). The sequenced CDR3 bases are TGTGCCAGCAGTACCGGGACAAGTGCAGAA. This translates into CASSTGTSAE. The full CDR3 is CASSTGTSAETLYF.

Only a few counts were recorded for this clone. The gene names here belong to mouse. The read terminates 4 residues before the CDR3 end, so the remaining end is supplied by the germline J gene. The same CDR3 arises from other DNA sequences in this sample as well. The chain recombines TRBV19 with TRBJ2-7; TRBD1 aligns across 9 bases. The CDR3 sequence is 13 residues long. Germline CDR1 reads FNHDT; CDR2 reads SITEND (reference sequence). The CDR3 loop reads CASRRTGDYEQYF. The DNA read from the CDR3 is TGTGCCAGCAGACGGACAGGGGATTAT.

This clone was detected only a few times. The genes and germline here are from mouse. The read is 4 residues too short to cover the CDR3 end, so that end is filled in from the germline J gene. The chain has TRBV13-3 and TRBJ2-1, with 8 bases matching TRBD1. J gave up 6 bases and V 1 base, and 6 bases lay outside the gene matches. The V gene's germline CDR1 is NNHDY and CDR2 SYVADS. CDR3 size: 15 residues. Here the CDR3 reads CASSDFRTGIAEQFF. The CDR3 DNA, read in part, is TGTGCCAGCAGTGATTTCCGGACAGGGATTGCT.

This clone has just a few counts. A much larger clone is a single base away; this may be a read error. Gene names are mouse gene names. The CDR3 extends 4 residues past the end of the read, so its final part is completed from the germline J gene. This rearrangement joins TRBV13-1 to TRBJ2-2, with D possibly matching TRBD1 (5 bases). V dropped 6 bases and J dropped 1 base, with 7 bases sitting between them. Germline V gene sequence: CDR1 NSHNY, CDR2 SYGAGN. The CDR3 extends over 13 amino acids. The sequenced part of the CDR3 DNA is TGTGCCAGCAATCAGGGAAACACCGGG. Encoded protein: CASNQGNTG. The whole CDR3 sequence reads CASNQGNTGQLYF.

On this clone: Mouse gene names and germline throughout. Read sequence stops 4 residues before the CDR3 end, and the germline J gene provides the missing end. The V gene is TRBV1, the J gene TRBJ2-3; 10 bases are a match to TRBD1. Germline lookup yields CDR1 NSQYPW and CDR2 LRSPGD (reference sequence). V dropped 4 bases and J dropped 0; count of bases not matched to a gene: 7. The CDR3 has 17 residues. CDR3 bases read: TGCACCTGCAGTGTGAAGGACAGGGGGACTAGTGCAGAA. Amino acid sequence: CTCSVKDRGTSAE. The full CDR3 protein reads CTCSVKDRGTSAETLYF.

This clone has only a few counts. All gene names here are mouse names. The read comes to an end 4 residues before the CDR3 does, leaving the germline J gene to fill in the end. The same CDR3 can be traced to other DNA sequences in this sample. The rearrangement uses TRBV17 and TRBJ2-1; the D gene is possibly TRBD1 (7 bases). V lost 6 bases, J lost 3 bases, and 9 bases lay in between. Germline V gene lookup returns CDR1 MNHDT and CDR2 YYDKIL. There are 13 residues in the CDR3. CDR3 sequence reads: CASSRGVYAEQFF. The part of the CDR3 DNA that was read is TGTGCTAGCAGCAGGGGGGTCTATGCT.

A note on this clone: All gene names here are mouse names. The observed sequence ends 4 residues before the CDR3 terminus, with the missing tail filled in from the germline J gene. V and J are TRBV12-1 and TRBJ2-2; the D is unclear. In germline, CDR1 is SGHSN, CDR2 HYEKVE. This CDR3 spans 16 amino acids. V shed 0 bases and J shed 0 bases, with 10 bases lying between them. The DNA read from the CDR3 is TGTGCCAGCTCTCTCGTACGCAGTGCAAACACCGGG. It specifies CASSLVRSANTG. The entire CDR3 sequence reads CASSLVRSANTGQLYF.

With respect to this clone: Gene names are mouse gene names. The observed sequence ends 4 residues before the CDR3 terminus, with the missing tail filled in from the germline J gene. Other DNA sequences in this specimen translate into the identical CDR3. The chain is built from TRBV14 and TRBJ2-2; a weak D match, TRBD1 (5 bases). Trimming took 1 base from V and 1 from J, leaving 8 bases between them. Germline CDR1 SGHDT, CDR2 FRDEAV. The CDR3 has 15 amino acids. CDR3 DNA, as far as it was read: TGTGCCAGCAGTTTCAGGGGTGGAAACACCGGG. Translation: CASSFRGGNTG. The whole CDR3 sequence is CASSFRGGNTGQLYF. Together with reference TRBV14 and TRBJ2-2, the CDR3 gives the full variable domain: EAGVTQSPRYAVLQEGQAVSFWCDPISGHDTLYWYQQPRDQGPQLLVYFRDEAVIDNSQLPSDRFSAVRPKGTNSTLKIQSAKQGDTATYLCASSFRGGNTGQLYFGEGSKLTVL.

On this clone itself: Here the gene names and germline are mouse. The CDR3 bases that were read are TGTGCCAGCAGCGGGGACAGGGGGAGCTATGCT. Translation gives CASSGDRGSYA. The full CDR3 sequence reads CASSGDRGSYAEQFF. The chain couples TRBV19 to TRBJ2-1; 11 nucleotides line up with TRBD1. The CDR3 is cut off 4 residues early in the read; its end comes from the germline J gene. V shed 5 bases and J 3 bases; nucleotides not matched to a gene: 4. CDR3 length equals 15 residues. Germline loops: CDR1 FNHDT, CDR2 SITEND (reference sequence).

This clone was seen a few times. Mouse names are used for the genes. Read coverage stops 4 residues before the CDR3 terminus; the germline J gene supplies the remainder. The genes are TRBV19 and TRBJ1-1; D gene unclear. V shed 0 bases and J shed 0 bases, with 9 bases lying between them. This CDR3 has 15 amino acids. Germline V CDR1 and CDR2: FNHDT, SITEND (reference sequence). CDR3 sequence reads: CASSIGPYANTEVFF. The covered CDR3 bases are TGTGCCAGCAGTATAGGTCCATATGCAAACACA.

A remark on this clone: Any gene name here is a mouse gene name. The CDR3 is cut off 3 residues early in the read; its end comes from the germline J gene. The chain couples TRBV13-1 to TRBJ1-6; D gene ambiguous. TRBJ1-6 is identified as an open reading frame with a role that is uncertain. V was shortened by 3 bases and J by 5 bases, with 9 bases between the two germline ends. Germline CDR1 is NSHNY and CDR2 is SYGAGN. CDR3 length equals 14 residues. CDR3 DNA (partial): TGTGCCAGCAGTGTTCACAAAAATAATTCGCCC. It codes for CASSVHKNNSP. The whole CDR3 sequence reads CASSVHKNNSPLYF.

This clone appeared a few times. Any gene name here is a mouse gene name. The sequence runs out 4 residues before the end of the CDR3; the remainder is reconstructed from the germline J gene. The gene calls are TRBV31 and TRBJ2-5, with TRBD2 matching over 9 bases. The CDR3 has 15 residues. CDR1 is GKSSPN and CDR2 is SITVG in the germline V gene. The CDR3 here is CAWSRLGGRPDTQYF. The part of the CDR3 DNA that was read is TGTGCCTGGAGTCGGTTGGGGGGGCGCCCGGAC.

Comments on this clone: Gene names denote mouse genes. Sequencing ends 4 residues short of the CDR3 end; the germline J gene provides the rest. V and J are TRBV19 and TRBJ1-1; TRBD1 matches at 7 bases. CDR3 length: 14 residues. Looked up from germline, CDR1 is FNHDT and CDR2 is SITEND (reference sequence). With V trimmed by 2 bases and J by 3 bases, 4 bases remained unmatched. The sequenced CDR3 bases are TGTGCCAGCAGTATGGGAGGGGGCGACACA. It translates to CASSMGGGDT. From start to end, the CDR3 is CASSMGGGDTEVFF. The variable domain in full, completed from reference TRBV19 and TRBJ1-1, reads GGIITQTPKFLIGQEGQKLTLKCQQNFNHDTMYWYRQDSGKGLRLIYYSITENDLQKGDLSEGYDASREKKSSFSLTVTSAQKNEMAVFLCASSMGGGDTEVFFGKGTRLTVV.

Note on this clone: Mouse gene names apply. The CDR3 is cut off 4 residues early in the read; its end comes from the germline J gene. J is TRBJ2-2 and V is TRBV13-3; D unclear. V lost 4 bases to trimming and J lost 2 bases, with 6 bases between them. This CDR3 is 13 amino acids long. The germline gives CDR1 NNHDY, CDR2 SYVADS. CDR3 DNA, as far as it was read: TGTGCCAGCAGTTATCTCAACACCGGG. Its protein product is CASSYLNTG. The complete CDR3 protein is CASSYLNTGQLYF. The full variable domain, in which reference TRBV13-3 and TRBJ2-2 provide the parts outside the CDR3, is EAAVTQSPRSKVAVTGGKVTLSCHQTNNHDYMYWYRQDTGHGLRLIHYSYVADSTEKGDIPDGYKASRPSQENFSLILELASLSQTAVYFCASSYLNTGQLYFGEGSKLTVL.

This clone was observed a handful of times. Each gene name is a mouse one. The sequenced CDR3 bases are TGTGCCAGCAGTGAAGTACAGCAAGAC. Protein sequence: CASSEVQQD. The complete CDR3 reads CASSEVQQDTQYF. The chain recombines TRBV13-3 with TRBJ2-5; D remains ambiguous. The sequenced fragment ends 4 residues before the CDR3 boundary, so the rest is inferred from the germline J gene. Germline V gene sequence: CDR1 NNHDY, CDR2 SYVADS. Trimming took off 2 bases at V and 3 bases at J, with 7 bases between the two ends. This CDR3 is built from 13 residues.

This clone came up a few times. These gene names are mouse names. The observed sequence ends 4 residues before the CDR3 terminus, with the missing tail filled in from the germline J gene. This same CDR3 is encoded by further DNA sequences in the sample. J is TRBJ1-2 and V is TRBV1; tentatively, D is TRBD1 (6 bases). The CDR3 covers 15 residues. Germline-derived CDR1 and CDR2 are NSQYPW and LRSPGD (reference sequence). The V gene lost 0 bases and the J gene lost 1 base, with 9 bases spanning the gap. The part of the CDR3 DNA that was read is TGCACCTGCAGTGCAGATCGGGGACAAAACTCC. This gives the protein CTCSADRGQNS. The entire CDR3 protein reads CTCSADRGQNSDYTF.

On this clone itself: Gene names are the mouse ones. CDR3 in amino acids: CASARDRNYAEQFF. The CDR3 bases that were read are TGTGCCAGCGCCAGGGACAGAAACTATGCT. The chain links TRBV19 to TRBJ2-1; 7 bases map to TRBD1. The CDR3 extends 4 residues past the end of the read, so its final part is completed from the germline J gene. Per germline, CDR1 FNHDT and CDR2 SITEND (reference sequence). V gave up 7 bases and J gave up 1 base; unmatched junction bases: 5. The CDR3 runs 14 residues. Filled out from reference TRBV19 and TRBJ2-1, the complete variable domain reads GGIITQTPKFLIGQEGQKLTLKCQQNFNHDTMYWYRQDSGKGLRLIYYSITENDLQKGDLSEGYDASREKKSSFSLTVTSAQKNEMAVFLCASARDRNYAEQFFGPGTRLTVL.

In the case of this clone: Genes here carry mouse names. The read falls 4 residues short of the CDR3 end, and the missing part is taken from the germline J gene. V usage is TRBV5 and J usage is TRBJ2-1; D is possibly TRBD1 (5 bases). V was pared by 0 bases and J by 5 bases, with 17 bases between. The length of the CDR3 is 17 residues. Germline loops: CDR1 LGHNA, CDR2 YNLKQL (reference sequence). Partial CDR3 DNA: TGTGCCAGCAGCCAAGACGCAGGGAAGGTCGGAAATGCT. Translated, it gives CASSQDAGKVGNA. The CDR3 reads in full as CASSQDAGKVGNAEQFF.

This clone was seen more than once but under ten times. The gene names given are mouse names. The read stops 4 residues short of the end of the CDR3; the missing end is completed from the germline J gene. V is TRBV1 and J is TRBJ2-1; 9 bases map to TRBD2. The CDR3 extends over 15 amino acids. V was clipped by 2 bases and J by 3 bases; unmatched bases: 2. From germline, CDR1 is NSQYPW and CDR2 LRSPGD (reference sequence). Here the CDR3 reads CTCSANWGAYAEQFF. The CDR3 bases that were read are TGCACCTGCAGTGCAAACTGGGGGGCCTATGCT.

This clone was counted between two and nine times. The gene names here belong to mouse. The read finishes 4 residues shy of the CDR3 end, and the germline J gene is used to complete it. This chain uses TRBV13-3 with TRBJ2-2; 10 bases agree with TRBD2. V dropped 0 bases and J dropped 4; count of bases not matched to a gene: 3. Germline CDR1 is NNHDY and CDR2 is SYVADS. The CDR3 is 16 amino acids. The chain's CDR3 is CASSDALGGRTGQLYF. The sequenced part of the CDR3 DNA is TGTGCCAGCAGTGATGCGCTGGGGGGGCGCACCGGG.

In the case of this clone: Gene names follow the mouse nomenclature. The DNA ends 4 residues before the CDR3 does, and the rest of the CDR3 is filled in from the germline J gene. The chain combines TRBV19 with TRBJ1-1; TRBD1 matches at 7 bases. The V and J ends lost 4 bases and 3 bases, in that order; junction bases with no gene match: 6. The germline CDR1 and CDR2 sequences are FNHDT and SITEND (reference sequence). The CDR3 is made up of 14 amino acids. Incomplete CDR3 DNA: TGTGCCAGCAGTTCTGACAGGGAAGACACA. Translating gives CASSSDREDT. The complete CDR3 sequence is CASSSDREDTEVFF.

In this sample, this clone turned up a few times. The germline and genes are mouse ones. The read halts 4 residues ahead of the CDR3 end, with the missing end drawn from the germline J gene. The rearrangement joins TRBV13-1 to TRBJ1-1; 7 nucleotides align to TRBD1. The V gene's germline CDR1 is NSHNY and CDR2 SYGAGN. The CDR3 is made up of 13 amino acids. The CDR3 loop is CASSEPGQTEVFF. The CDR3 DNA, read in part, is TGTGCCAGCAGTGAGCCGGGACAGACA.

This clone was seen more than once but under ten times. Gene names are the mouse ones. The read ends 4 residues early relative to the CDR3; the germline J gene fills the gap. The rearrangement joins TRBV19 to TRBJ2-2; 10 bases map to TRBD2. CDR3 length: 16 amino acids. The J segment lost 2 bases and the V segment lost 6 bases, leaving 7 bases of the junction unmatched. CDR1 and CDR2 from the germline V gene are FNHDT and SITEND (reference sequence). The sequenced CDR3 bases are TGTGCCAGCAACCGGGACTGGGGCGCTAACACCGGG. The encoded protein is CASNRDWGANTG. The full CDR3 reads CASNRDWGANTGQLYF.

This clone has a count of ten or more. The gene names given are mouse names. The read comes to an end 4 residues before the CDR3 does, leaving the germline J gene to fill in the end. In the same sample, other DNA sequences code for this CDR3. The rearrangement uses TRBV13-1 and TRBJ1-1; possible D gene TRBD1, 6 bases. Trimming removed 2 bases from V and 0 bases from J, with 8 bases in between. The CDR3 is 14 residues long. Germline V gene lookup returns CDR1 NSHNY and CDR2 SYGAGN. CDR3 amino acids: CASSEGQANTEVFF. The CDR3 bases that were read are TGTGCCAGCAGTGAGGGACAAGCAAACACA.